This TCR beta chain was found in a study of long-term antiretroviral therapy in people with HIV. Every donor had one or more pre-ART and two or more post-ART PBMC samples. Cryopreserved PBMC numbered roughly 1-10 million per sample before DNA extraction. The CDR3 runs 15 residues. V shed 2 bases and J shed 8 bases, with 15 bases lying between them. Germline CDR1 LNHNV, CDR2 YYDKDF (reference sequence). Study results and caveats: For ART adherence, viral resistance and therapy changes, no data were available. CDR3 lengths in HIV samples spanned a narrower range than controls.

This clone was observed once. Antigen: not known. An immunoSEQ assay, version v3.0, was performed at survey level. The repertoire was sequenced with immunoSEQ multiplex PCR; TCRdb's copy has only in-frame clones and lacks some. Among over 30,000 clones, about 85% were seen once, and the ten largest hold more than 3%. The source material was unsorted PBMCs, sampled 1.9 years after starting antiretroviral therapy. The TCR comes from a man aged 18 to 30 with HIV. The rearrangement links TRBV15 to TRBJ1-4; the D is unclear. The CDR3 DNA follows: TGTGCCACCAGCAGACCCGGTTTAAATCGCGAAAAACTGTTTTTT. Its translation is CATSRPGLNREKLFF.